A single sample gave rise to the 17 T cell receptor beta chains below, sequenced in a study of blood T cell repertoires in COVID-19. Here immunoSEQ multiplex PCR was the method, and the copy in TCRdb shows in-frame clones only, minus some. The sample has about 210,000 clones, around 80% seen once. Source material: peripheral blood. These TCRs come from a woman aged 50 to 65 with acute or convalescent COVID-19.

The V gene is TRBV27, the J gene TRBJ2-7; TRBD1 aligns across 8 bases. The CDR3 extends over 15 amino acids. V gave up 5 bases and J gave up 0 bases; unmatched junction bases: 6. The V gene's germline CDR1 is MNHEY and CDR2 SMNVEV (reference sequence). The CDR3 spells CASSAAGTGSYEQYF. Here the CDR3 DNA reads TGTGCCAGCAGTGCAGCCGGGACAGGCTCCTACGAGCAGTACTTC.

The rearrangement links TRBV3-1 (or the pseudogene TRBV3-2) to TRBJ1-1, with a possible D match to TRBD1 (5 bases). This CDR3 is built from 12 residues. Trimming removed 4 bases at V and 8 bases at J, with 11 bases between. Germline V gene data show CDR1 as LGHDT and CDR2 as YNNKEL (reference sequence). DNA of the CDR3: TGTGCCAGCAGCCTTCGACAGTTAGAAGCTTTCTTT. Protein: CASSLRQLEAFF.

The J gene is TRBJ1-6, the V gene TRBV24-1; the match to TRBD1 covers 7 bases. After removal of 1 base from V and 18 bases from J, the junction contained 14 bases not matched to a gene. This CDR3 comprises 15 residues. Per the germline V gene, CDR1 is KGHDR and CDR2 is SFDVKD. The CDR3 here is CATSDFPRTGPCSHF. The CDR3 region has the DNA TGTGCCACCAGTGATTTTCCAAGGACAGGCCCATGTTCCCACTTT.

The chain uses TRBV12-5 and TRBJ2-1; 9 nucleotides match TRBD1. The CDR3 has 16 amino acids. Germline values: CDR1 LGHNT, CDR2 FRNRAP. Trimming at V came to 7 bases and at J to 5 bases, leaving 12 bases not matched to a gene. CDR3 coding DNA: TGTGCTAGTGCTCGAGGGGGGACAGGGCTCAACAATGAGCAGTTCTTC. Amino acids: CASARGGTGLNNEQFF.

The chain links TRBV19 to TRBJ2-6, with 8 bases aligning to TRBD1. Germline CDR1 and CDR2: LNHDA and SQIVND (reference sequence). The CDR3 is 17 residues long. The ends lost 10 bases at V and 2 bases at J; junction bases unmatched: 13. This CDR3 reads CATTGGLGEAGANVLTF. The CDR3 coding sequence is TGTGCCACCACAGGGGGATTAGGTGAAGCTGGGGCCAACGTCCTGACTTTC.

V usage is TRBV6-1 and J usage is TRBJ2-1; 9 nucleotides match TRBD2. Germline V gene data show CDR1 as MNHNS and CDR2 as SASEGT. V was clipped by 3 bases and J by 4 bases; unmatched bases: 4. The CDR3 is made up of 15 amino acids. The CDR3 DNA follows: TGTGCCAGCAGTGAGCTAGCGGGGCGTTACAATGAGCAGTTCTTC. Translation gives CASSELAGRYNEQFF.

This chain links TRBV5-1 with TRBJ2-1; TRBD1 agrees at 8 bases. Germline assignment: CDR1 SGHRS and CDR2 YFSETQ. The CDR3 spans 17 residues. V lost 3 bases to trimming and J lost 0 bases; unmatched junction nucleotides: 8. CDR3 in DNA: TGCGCCAGCAGCTCCGACAGGGGACAAAGCTCCTACAATGAGCAGTTCTTC. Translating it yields CASSSDRGQSSYNEQFF.

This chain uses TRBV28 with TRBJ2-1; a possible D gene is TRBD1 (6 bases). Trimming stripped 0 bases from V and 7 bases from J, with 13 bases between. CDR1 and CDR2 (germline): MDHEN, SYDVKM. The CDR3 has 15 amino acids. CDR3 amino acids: CASSLWGNDRNEQFF. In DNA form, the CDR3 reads TGTGCCAGCAGTTTATGGGGGAATGACAGGAATGAGCAGTTCTTC.

CDR3 protein: CASSSTRDRQETQYF. The CDR3 DNA reads as TGTGCCAGCAGTTCGACTCGGGACAGACAAGAGACCCAGTACTTC. This chain connects TRBV28 to TRBJ2-5; 7 bases agree with TRBD1. CDR1 and CDR2 from the germline V gene are MDHEN and SYDVKM. This CDR3 spans 15 amino acids. The ends lost 4 bases at V and 2 bases at J; junction bases unmatched: 7.

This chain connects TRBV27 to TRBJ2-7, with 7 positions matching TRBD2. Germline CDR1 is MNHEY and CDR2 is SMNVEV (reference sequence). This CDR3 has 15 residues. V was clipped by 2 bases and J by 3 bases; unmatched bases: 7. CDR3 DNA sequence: TGTGCCAGCAGTTTAGGTCCGTGGGAGGGCTACGAGCAGTACTTC. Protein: CASSLGPWEGYEQYF.

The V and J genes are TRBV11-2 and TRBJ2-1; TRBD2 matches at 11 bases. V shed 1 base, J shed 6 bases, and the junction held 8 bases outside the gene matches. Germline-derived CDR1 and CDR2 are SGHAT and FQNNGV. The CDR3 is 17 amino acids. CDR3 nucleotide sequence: TGTGCCAGCAGCTTAGGCCTACTAGCGGGAGCGAGCAATGAGCAGTTCTTC. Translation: CASSLGLLAGASNEQFF.

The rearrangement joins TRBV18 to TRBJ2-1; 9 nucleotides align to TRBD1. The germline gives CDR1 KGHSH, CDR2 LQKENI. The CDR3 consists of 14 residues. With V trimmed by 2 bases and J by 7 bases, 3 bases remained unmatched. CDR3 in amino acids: CASSPWTGVNEQFF. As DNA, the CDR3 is TGTGCCAGCTCACCATGGACAGGGGTGAATGAGCAGTTCTTC.

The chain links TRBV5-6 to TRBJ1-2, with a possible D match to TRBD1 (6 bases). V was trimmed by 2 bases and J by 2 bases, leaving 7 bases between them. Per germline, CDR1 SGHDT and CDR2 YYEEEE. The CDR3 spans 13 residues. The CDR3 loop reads CASSFGTNYGYTF. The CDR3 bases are TGTGCCAGCAGCTTCGGGACAAACTATGGCTACACCTTC.

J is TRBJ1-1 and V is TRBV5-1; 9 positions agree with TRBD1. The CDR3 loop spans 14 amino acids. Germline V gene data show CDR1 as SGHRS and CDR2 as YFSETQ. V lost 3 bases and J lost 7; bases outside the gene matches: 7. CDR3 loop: CASSSDRGEGEAFF. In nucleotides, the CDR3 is TGCGCCAGCAGCTCGGACAGGGGCGAGGGTGAAGCTTTCTTT.

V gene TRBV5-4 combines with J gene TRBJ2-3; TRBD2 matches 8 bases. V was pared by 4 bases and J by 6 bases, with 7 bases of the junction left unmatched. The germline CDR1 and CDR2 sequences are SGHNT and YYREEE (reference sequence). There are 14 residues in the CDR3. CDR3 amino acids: CASSSRTSSDTQYF. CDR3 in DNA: TGTGCCAGCAGCAGCCGGACTAGCTCCGATACGCAGTATTTT. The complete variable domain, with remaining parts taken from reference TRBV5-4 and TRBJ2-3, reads ETGVTQSPTHLIKTRGQQVTLRCSSQSGHNTVSWYQQALGQGPQFIFQYYREEENGRGNFPPRFSGLQFPNYSSELNVNALELDDSALYLCASSSRTSSDTQYFGPGTRLTVL.

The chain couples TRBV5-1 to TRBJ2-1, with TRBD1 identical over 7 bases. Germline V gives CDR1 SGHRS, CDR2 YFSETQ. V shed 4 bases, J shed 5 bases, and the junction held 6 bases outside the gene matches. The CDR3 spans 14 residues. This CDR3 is CASSEGTADNEQFF. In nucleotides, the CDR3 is TGCGCCAGCAGCGAGGGGACAGCGGACAATGAGCAGTTCTTC. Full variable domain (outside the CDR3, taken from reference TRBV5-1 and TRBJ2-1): KAGVTQTPRYLIKTRGQQVTLSCSPISGHRSVSWYQQTPGQGLQFLFEYFSETQRNKGNFPGRFSGRQFSNSRSEMNVSTLELGDSALYLCASSEGTADNEQFFGPGTRLTVL.

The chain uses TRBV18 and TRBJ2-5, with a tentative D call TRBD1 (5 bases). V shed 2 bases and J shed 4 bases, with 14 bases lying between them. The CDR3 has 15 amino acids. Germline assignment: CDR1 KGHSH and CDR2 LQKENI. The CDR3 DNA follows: TGTGCCAGCTCACCAGGACGGGCCCAGGGAGAGACCCAGTACTTC. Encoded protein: CASSPGRAQGETQYF.